The entry that follows covers one T cell receptor (beta chain) sequence. The sample belongs to a study of blood T cell repertoires in COVID-19. Study-wide background: Acute and convalescent COVID-19 samples came from the United States, Italy and Spain. Sample material is recorded as cDNA or gDNA derived from T cells, B-cell-depleted T cells, or PBMCs.

How the authors handled the data: Amplified reference gene primers provided the basis for estimating nucleated cell counts. The method was immunoSEQ multiplex PCR; TCRdb's version includes in-frame clones alone and lacks a portion of them. For V, J and clone size, that table is used; D and trimming come from the DNA. The sample carries 120,000 or so clones, around four fifths recorded once. This TCR came from a man in his sixties with active or convalescent COVID-19. The sequencing sample was made of peripheral blood.

CDR3 loop: CASSQDLRGPYEQYF. The CDR3 DNA follows: TGCGCCAGCAGCCAAGATTTGCGGGGGCCCTACGAGCAGTACTTC. The V call is TRBV4-3, the J call TRBJ2-7, with D tentatively TRBD2 (7 bases). The CDR3 has 15 residues. Germline V gene lookup returns CDR1 LGHNA and CDR2 YSLEER. Trimming shortened V by 0 bases and J by 2 bases, and 11 bases separated the two germline ends.